One T cell receptor beta chain is described in this entry. In terms of age and location, participants ranged from roughly 18 to 90 years and lived in about 25 US areas. These data originate in a study of blood T cell repertoires in COVID-19. This CDR3 is built from 13 residues. Trimming at V came to 7 bases and at J to 1 base, leaving 4 bases not matched to a gene. The V gene's germline CDR1 is SQVTM and CDR2 ANQGSEA. Original data processing: Reference gene primer amplification in the assay estimated nucleated cell counts. Sequencing used immunoSEQ multiplex PCR; TCRdb keeps in-frame clones, though not all of them. That table gives V, J and clone size, and the DNA gave D and trimming. The table lists about 170,000 clones, roughly 88% of them singletons.

The chain uses TRBV29-1 and TRBJ1-1; 9 positions agree with TRBD1. This sequence was found in a man in his fifties who had recovered from COVID-19. Specimen: PBMCs or T cells enriched from blood (not recorded which). CDR3 nucleotides: TGCAGCGGCTCGACAGGGGGGAACACTGAAGCTTTCTTT. It specifies CSGSTGGNTEAFF.